This T cell receptor (beta chain) was identified during a study of cytomegalovirus exposure and HLA in healthy donors. Study summary: As released early, the data held 85 million to 95 million unique TCRs from HLA-typed donors. When 300 to 400 donors were genotyped, over 80% of them were found to fall in the Caucasian-associated ancestry cluster.

CDR1 is MDHEN and CDR2 is SYDVKM in the germline V gene. The CDR3 totals 15 residues. The V and J ends lost 4 bases and 0 bases respectively, with 10 bases between them. PCR involved 60 Vbeta and 13 Jbeta primers. Source study methods: In a later analysis, the count reached some 75 million unique TCR beta chains, with about 10 million shared. Measured with immunoSEQ multiplex PCR; TCRdb has only the in-frame clones, and not every one. Clone size and the V and J calls come from that table; the DNA yielded D and trimming. The sample contains roughly 220,000 clones, roughly 80% of which appear only once.

The chain links TRBV28 to TRBJ1-3; possible D gene TRBD1, 5 bases. The TCR sequence derives from a man aged 25-40 years in good health and CMV-seronegative. The source material was PBMCs. DNA for the CDR3: TGTGCCAGCAGTTCAGGGCTTCACTCTGGAAACACCATATATTTT. Its protein is CASSSGLHSGNTIYF. Complete variable domain (other parts from reference TRBV28 and TRBJ1-3): DVKVTQSSRYLVKRTGEKVFLECVQDMDHENMFWYRQDPGLGLRLIYFSYDVKMKEKGDIPEGYSVSREKKERFSLILESASTNQTSMYLCASSSGLHSGNTIYFGEGSWLTVV.